The clone carrying this T cell receptor (beta chain) came up a few times. The CDR3 loop spans 15 amino acids. Germline-derived CDR1 and CDR2 are LGHDT and YNNKEL (reference sequence). The V end lost 3 bases, the J end lost 2 bases, and 11 bases lay between the germline ends. Researchers attached unique molecular identifiers to individual cDNA molecules. A single record per CDR3 protein comes from TCRdb applying MiXCR to the 5' RACE reads. This table has 55,000 or so distinct CDR3 sequences, around a tenth appearing once. The record originates from a study of early T cells in non-severe SARS-CoV-2 infection.

The V and J genes are TRBV3-1 and TRBJ1-5; D might be TRBD1 (6 bases). The sample consisted of whole blood. This TCR derives from an adult who was a healthcare worker with PCR-confirmed SARS-CoV-2 infection or an uninfected control (not recorded which). CDR3 sequence: CASSHAGDGNQPQHF. CDR3 coding DNA: TGTGCCAGCAGCCATGCAGGGGATGGCAATCAGCCCCAGCATTTT.